The 10 T cell receptor beta chains below all came from one sample that was sequenced in a study of glioma-infiltrating T cells after dendritic cell vaccination. Generated by immunoSEQ multiplex PCR, the TCRdb table keeps only in-frame clones and is missing some. This table holds about 21,000 clones, more than 65% found once. The sequencing used blood, collected before dendritic cell vaccination. The receptors come from a human donor with glioblastoma.

This clone has a handful of counts. The V gene is TRBV6-6, the J gene TRBJ1-2; possibly TRBD1 for D (6 bases). The CDR3 runs 12 residues. Per germline, CDR1 MNHNY and CDR2 SVGAGI (reference sequence). Trimming left V 11 bases short and J 7 bases short, with 17 bases between. In nucleotides, the CDR3 is TGTGCCTACCACGAGGGGGTGTTTGGCTACACCTTC. It specifies CAYHEGVFGYTF.

This chain links TRBV25-1 with TRBJ1-4, with TRBD1 matching 9 bases. The CDR3 length is 13 residues. The V segment lost 6 bases and the J segment 6 bases; nucleotides outside the gene matches: 2. Germline CDR1 and CDR2: MGHDK and SYGVNS. CDR3 in DNA: TGTGCCAGCAGCCGGGACAGGGATGAAAAACTGTTTTTT. This encodes CASSRDRDEKLFF.

This clone has just one count. The sample carries other DNA sequences with the same CDR3. The genes are TRBV6-5 and TRBJ2-6, with 7 nucleotides matching TRBD1. V trimming: 5 bases; J trimming: 4 bases; junction bases outside the gene matches: 2. Per the germline V gene, CDR1 is MNHEY and CDR2 is SVGAGI. The CDR3 extends over 14 amino acids. CDR3 nucleotide sequence: TGTGCCAGCAGTAAGACAGGGGGGGCCAACGTCCTGACTTTC. It codes for CASSKTGGANVLTF.

The chain joins TRBV6-1 to TRBJ1-1; unclear D gene. The length of the CDR3 is 14 residues. From germline, CDR1 is MNHNS and CDR2 SASEGT. Trimming removed 6 bases from V and 6 bases from J, with 17 bases in between. The CDR3 loop is CASRQIYGVAEAFF. For the CDR3, the DNA is TGTGCCAGCAGACAAATTTACGGGGTCGCTGAAGCTTTCTTT.

The chain carries TRBV29-1 and TRBJ2-7, with D unresolved. Germline CDR1 reads SQVTM; CDR2 reads ANQGSEA. Trimming cost V 3 bases and J 6 bases, with 12 bases left between them. The CDR3 is 12 residues long. CDR3 protein: CSVDVGAGEQYF. The DNA of the CDR3 is TGCAGCGTTGATGTGGGCGCTGGCGAGCAGTACTTC.

The chain uses TRBV27 and TRBJ1-2; possible D gene TRBD1, 6 bases. CDR1 is MNHEY, CDR2 SMNVEV, per germline (reference sequence). V was trimmed by 3 bases and J by 0 bases, leaving 14 bases between them. The CDR3 runs 16 residues. The DNA of the CDR3 is TGTGCCAGCAGTTTTATAGGGGGACAAGCTAACTATGGCTACACCTTC. Its protein product is CASSFIGGQANYGYTF.

V gene TRBV7-3 combines with J gene TRBJ2-7; 10 bases match TRBD1. The CDR3 contains 16 residues. Germline CDR1 reads SGHTA; CDR2 reads FQGTGA. J was trimmed by 5 bases and V by 5 bases; bases with no gene match: 12. The DNA of the CDR3 is TGTGCCAGCAGCCGTAATCAGGGACAGGGGAAGGACGAGCAGTACTTC. Protein: CASSRNQGQGKDEQYF.

The chain couples TRBV6-5 to TRBJ2-7; 8 bases agree with TRBD1. The trim removed 4 bases at V and 4 bases at J, leaving 6 bases unmatched. The CDR3 length is 14 residues. Per germline, CDR1 MNHEY and CDR2 SVGAGI. CDR3: CASSSQGARYEQYF. The CDR3, as DNA: TGTGCCAGCAGTTCCCAGGGGGCGCGGTACGAGCAGTACTTC.

The chain carries TRBV4-3 and TRBJ2-2; TRBD2 is a possible D gene (6 bases). The ends were cut back, 1 base at V and 8 bases at J, with 11 bases in the middle. The CDR3 runs 14 residues. Germline values: CDR1 LGHNA, CDR2 YSLEER. The CDR3 here is CASSQASDYGELFF. The CDR3 DNA reads as TGCGCCAGCAGCCAAGCGTCGGACTATGGGGAGCTGTTTTTT.

The chain couples TRBV2 to TRBJ2-7; TRBD1 matches 10 bases. This CDR3 comprises 13 residues. Germline V gene data show CDR1 as SNHLY and CDR2 as FYNNEI. Trimming took 6 bases from V and 3 from J; bases not matched to a gene: 2. This chain's CDR3 is CASRGTGVYEQYF. The CDR3 bases are TGTGCCAGCAGGGGGACAGGGGTCTACGAGCAGTACTTC. The full variable domain, in which reference TRBV2 and TRBJ2-7 provide the parts outside the CDR3, is EPEVTQTPSHQVTQMGQEVILRCVPISNHLYFYWYRQILGQKVEFLVSFYNNEISEKSEIFDDQFSVERPDGSNFTLKIRSTKLEDSAMYFCASRGTGVYEQYFGPGTRLTVT.